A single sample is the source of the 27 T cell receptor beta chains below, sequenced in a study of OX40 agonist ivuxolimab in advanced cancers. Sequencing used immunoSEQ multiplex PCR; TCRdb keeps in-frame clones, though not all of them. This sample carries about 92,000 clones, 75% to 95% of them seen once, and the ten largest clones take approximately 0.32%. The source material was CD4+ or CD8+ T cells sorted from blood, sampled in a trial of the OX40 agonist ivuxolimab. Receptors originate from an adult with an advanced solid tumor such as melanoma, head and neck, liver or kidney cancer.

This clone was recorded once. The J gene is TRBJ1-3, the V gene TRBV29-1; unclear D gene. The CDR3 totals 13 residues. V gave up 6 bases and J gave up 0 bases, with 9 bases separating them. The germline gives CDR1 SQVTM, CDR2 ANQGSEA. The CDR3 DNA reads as TGCAGCGTGGACCTGGGCTCTGGAAACACCATATATTTT. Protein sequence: CSVDLGSGNTIYF. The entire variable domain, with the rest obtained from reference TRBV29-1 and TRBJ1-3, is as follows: SAVISQKPSRDICQRGTSLTIQCQVDSQVTMMFWYRQQPGQSLTLIATANQGSEATYESGFVIDKFPISRPNLTFSTLTVSNMSPEDSSIYLCSVDLGSGNTIYFGEGSWLTVV.

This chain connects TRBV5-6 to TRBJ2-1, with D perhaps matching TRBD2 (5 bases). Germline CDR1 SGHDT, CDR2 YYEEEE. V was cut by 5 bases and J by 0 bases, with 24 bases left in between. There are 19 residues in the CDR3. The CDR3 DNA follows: TGTGCCAGCAGTAGGAAAACAACGGGGAGATGGAGCTCCTACAATGAGCAGTTCTTC. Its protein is CASSRKTTGRWSSYNEQFF.

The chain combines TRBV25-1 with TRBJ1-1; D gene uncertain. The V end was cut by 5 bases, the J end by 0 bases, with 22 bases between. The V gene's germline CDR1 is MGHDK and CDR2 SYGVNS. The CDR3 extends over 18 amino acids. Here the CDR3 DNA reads TGTGCCAGCAGTAAAACTCGAATAGGGCCGACCTTGAACACTGAAGCTTTCTTT. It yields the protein CASSKTRIGPTLNTEAFF.

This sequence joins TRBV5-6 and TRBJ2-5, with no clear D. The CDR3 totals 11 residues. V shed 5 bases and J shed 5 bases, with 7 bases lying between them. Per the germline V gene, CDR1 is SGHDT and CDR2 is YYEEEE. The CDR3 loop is CASSQSETQYF. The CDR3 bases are TGTGCCAGCAGTCAAAGTGAGACCCAGTACTTC.

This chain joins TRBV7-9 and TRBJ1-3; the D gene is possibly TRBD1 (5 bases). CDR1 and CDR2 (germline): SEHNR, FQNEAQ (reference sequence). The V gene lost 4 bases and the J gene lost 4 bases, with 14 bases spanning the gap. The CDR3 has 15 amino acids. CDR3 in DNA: TGTGCCAGCAGCTCATCCGGGACTTACGGAAACACCATATATTTT. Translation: CASSSSGTYGNTIYF. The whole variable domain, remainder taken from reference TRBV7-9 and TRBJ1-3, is DTGVSQNPRHKITKRGQNVTFRCDPISEHNRLYWYRQTLGQGPEFLTYFQNEAQLEKSRLLSDRFSAERPKGSFSTLEIQRTEQGDSAMYLCASSSSGTYGNTIYFGEGSWLTVV.

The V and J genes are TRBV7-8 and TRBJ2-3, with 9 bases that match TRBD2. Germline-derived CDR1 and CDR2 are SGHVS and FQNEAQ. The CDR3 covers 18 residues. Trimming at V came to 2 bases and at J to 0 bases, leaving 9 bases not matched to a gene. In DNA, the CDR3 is TGTGCCAGCAGCTTATCGGCCCAGACTAGCGGTAGCACAGATACGCAGTATTTT. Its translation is CASSLSAQTSGSTDTQYF.

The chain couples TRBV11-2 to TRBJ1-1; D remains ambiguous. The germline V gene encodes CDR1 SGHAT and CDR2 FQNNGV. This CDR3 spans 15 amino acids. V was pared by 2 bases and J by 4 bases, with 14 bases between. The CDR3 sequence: CASSLSSSPSTEAFF. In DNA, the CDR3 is TGTGCCAGCAGCTTATCATCGTCACCATCCACTGAAGCTTTCTTT.

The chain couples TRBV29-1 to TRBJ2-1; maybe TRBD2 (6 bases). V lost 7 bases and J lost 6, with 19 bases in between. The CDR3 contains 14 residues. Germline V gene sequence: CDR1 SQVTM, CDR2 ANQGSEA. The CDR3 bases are TGCAGCGCCGGACTACCTGATGCGTTCAATGAGCAGTTCTTC. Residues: CSAGLPDAFNEQFF.

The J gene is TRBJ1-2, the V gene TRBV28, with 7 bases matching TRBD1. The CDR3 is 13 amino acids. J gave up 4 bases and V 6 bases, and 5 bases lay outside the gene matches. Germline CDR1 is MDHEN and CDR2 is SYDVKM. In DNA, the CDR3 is TGTGCCAGCAGCGGGGGGACAGCCTATGGCTACACCTTC. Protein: CASSGGTAYGYTF.

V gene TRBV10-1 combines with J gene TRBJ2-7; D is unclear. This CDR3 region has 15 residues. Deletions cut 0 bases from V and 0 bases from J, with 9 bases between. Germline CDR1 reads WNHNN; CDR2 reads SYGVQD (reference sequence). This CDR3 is CASSESSMNSYEQYF. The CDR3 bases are TGCGCCAGCAGTGAGTCGTCGATGAACTCCTACGAGCAGTACTTC.

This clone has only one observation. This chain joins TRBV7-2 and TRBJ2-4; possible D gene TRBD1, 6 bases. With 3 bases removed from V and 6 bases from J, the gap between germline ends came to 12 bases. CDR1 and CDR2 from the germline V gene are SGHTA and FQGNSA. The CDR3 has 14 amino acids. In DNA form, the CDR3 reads TGTGCCAGCAGCTTGGCACAGGGACGAAACATTCAGTACTTC. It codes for CASSLAQGRNIQYF.

The CDR3 DNA reads as TGTGCCAGCAGCCCACAGACAGGGCCTTCCTACGAGCAGTACTTC. Translation: CASSPQTGPSYEQYF. V usage is TRBV11-2 and J usage is TRBJ2-7; TRBD1 matches 7 bases. V gave up 5 bases and J gave up 1 base; unmatched junction bases: 8. This CDR3 comprises 15 residues. The germline V gene has CDR1 SGHAT and CDR2 FQNNGV.

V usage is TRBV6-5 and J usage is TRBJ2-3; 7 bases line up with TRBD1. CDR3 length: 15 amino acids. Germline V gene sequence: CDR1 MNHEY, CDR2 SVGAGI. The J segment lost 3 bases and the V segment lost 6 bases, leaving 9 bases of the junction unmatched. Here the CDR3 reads CASRGQPRGTDTQYF. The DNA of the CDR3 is TGTGCCAGCAGGGGACAGCCCAGGGGGACAGATACGCAGTATTTT.

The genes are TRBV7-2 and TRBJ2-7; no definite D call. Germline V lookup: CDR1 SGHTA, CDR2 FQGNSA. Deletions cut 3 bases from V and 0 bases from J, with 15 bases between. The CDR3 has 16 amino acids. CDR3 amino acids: CASSFALQRSSYEQYF. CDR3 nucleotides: TGTGCCAGCAGCTTCGCCCTGCAGAGGAGCTCCTACGAGCAGTACTTC.

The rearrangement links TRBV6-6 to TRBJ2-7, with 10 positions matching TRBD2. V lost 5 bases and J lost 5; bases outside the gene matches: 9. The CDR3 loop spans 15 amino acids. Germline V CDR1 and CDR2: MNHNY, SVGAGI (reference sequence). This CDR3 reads CASSTGLAEINEQYF. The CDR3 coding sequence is TGTGCCAGCAGTACAGGACTAGCGGAGATCAACGAGCAGTACTTC.

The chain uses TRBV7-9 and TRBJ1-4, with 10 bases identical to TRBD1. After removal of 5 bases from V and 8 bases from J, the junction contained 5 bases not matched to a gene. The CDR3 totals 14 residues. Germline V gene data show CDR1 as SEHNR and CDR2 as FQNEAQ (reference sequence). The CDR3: CASSLGTGVEKLFF. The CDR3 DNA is TGTGCCAGCAGCCTGGGGACAGGGGTCGAAAAACTGTTTTTT.

In DNA form, the CDR3 reads TGTGCCAGTAGTATCCAAGCGGGGCTCTCCTACGAGCAGTACTTC. Amino acids: CASSIQAGLSYEQYF. This chain connects TRBV19 to TRBJ2-7, with 7 bases identical to TRBD2. The germline V gene has CDR1 LNHDA and CDR2 SQIVND (reference sequence). The CDR3 length is 15 residues. V lost 3 bases and J lost 0; bases outside the gene matches: 5.

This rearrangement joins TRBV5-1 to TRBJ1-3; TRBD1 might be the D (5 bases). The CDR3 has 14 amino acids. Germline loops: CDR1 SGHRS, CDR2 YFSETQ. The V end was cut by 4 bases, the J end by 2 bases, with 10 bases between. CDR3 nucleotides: TGCGCCAGCAGCATCGGGGCCCCTGGAAACACCATATATTTT. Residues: CASSIGAPGNTIYF. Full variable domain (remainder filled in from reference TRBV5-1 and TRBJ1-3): KAGVTQTPRYLIKTRGQQVTLSCSPISGHRSVSWYQQTPGQGLQFLFEYFSETQRNKGNFPGRFSGRQFSNSRSEMNVSTLELGDSALYLCASSIGAPGNTIYFGEGSWLTVV.

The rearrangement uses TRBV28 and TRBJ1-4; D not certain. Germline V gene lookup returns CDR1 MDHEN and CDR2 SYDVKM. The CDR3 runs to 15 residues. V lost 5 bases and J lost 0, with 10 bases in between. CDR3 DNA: TGTGCCAGCAGTGTTTTGGGGACAACTAATGAAAAACTGTTTTTT. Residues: CASSVLGTTNEKLFF. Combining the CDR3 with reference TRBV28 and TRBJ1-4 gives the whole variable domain DVKVTQSSRYLVKRTGEKVFLECVQDMDHENMFWYRQDPGLGLRLIYFSYDVKMKEKGDIPEGYSVSREKKERFSLILESASTNQTSMYLCASSVLGTTNEKLFFGSGTQLSVL.

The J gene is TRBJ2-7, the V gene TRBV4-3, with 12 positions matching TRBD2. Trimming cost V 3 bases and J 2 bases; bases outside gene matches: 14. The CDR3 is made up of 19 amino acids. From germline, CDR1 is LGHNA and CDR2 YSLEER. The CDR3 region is CASSQRIVGTSGPTYEQYF. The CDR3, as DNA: TGCGCCAGCAGCCAGCGGATTGTCGGGACTAGCGGGCCCACCTACGAGCAGTACTTC.

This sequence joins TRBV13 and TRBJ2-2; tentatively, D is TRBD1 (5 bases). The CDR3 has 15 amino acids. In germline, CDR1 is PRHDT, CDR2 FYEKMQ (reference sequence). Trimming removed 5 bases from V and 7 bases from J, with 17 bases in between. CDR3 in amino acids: CASSPGHKNSGELFF. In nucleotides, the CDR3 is TGTGCCAGCAGCCCAGGACACAAAAATAGCGGGGAGCTGTTTTTT.

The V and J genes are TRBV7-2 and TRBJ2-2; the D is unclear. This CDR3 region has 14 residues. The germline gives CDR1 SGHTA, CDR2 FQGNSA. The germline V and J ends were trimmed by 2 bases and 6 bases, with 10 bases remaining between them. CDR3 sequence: CASSLSPAAGELFF. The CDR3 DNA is TGTGCCAGCAGCTTATCCCCTGCGGCCGGGGAGCTGTTTTTT.

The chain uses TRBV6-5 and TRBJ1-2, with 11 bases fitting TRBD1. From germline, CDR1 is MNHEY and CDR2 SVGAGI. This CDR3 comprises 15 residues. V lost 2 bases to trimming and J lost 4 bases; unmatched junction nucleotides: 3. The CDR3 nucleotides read TGTGCCAGCAGTTACGGGGACAGGGGGGCCTATGGCTACACCTTC. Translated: CASSYGDRGAYGYTF.

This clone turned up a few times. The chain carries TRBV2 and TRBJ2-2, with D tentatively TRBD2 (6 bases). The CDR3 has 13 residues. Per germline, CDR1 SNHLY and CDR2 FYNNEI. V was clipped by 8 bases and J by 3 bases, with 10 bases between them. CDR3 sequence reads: CASSREDTGELFF. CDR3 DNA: TGTGCCAGCTCCAGGGAGGACACCGGGGAGCTGTTTTTT.

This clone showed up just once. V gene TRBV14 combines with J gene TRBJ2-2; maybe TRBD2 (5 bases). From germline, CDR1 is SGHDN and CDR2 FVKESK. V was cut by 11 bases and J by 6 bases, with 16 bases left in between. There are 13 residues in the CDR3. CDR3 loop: CASTRGFAGELFF. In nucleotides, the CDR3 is TGTGCCTCTACCCGAGGGTTCGCCGGGGAGCTGTTTTTT.

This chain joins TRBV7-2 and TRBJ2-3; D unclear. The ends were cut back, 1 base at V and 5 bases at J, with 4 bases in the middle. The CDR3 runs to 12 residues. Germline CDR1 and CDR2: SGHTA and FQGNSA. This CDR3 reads CASSLEVDTQYF. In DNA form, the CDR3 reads TGTGCCAGCAGCTTAGAGGTAGATACGCAGTATTTT.

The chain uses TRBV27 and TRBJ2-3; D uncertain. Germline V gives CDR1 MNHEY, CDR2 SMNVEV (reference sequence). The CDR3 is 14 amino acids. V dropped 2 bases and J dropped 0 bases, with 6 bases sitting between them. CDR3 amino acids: CASSLVRSTDTQYF. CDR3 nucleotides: TGTGCCAGCAGTTTAGTCAGAAGCACAGATACGCAGTATTTT.